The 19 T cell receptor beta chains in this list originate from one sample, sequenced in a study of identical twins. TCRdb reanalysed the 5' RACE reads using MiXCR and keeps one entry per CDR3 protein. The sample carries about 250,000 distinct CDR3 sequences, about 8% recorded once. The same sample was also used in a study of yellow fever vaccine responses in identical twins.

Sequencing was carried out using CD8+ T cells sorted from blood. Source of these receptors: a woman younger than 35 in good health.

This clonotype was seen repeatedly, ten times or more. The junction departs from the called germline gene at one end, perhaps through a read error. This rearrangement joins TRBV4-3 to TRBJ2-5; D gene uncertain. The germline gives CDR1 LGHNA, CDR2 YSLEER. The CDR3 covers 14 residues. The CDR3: CASSQETYQETQYF. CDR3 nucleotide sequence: TGCGCCAGCAGCCAAGAGACTTACCAGGAGACCCAGTACTTC.

DNA of the CDR3: TGCAGCGTCCTTACAGGGGGCGGGCAGTTCTTC. Translation: CSVLTGGGQFF. The rearrangement joins TRBV29-1 to TRBJ2-1; 9 bases fit TRBD1. This CDR3 comprises 11 residues. V shed 6 bases and J 12 bases; nucleotides not matched to a gene: 6. CDR1 and CDR2 (germline): SQVTM, ANQGSEA.

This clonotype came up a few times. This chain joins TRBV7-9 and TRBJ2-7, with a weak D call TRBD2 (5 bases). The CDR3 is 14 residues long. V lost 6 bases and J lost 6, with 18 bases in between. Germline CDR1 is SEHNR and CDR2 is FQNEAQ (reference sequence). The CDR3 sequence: CASRPTGFEGEQYF. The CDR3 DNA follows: TGTGCCAGCAGACCCACGGGCTTCGAGGGCGAGCAGTACTTC. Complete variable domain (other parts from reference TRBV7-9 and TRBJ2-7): DTGVSQNPRHKITKRGQNVTFRCDPISEHNRLYWYRQTLGQGPEFLTYFQNEAQLEKSRLLSDRFSAERPKGSFSTLEIQRTEQGDSAMYLCASRPTGFEGEQYFGPGTRLTVT.

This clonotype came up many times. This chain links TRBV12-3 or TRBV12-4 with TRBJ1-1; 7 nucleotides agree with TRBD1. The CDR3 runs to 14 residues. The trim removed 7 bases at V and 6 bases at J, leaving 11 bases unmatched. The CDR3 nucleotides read TGTGCCAGCACCCTCACAGGGGCGGGGGCTGAAGCTTTCTTT. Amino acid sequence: CASTLTGAGAEAFF.

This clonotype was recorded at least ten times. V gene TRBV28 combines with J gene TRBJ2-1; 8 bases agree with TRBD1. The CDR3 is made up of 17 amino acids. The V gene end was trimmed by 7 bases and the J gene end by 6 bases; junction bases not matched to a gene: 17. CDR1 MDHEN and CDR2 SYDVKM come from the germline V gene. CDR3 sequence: CASTRSSQGATGNEQFF. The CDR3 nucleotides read TGTGCCAGCACCCGGAGTAGTCAGGGGGCCACCGGCAATGAGCAGTTCTTC.

CDR3 DNA: TGTGCCAGCAGCTCGGACCCCGGGACTAGCGGGGGGCTTCAAGAGACCCAGTACTTC. As protein: CASSSDPGTSGGLQETQYF. This chain connects TRBV7-8 to TRBJ2-5; 15 positions match TRBD2. V lost 4 bases, J lost 2 bases, and 11 bases stayed unmatched. The germline gives CDR1 SGHVS, CDR2 FQNEAQ. The CDR3 is made up of 19 amino acids.

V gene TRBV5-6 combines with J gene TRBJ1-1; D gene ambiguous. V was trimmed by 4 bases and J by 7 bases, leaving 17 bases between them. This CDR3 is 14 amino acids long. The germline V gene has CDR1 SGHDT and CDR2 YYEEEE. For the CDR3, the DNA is TGTGCCAGCAGCATCAAAAAACGTACGATTGAAGCTTTCTTT. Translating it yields CASSIKKRTIEAFF. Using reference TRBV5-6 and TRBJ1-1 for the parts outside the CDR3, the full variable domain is DAGVTQSPTHLIKTRGQQVTLRCSPKSGHDTVSWYQQALGQGPQFIFQYYEEEERQRGNFPDRFSGHQFPNYSSELNVNALLLGDSALYLCASSIKKRTIEAFFGQGTRLTVV.

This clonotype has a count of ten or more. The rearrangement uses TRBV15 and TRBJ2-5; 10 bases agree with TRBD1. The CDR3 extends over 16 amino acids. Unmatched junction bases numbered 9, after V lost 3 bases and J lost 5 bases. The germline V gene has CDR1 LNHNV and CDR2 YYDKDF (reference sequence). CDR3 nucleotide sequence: TGTGCCACCAGCAGTGGGCAGGGACAGGGGTCGGAGACCCAGTACTTC. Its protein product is CATSSGQGQGSETQYF.

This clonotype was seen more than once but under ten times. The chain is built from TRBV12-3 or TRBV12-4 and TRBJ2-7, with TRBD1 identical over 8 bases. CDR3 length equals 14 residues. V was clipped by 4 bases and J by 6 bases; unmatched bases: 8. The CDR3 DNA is TGTGCCAGCAGTTACCCAACAGGGGGTAGCGAGCAGTACTTC. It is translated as CASSYPTGGSEQYF.

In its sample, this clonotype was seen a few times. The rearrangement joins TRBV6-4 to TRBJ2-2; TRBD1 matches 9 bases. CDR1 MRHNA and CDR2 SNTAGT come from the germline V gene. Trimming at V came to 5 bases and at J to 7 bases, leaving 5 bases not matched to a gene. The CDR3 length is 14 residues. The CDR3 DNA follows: TGTGCCAGCAGTTCCGGGACAGGGCACGGGGAGCTGTTTTTT. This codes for CASSSGTGHGELFF.

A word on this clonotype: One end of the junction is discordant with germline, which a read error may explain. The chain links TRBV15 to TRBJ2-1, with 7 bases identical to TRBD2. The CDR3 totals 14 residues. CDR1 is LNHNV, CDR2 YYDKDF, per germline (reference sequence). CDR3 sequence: CATSLGGGYNVQFF. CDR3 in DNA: TGTGCCACCTCACTTGGCGGGGGATACAATGTGCAGTTCTTC. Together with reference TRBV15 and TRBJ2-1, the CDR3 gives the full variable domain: DAMVIQNPRYQVTQFGKPVTLSCSQTLNHNVMYWYQQKSSQAPKLLFHYYDKDFNNEADTPDNFQSRRPNTSFCFLDIRSPGLGDTAMYLCATSLGGGYNVQFFGPGTRLTVL.

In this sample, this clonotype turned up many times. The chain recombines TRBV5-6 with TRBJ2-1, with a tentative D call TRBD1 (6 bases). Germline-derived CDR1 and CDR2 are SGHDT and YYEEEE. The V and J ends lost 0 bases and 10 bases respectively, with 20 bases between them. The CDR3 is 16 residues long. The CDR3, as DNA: TGTGCCAGCAGCTTGGCCGCAGGGGTCGGTATGAGGGAGCAGTTCTTC. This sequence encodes CASSLAAGVGMREQFF.

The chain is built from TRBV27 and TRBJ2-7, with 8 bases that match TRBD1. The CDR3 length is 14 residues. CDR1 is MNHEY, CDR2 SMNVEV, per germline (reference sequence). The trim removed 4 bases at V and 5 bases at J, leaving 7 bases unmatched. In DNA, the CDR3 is TGTGCCAGCAGTTCTGGACAGGGTGTCAACGAGCAGTACTTC. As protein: CASSSGQGVNEQYF.

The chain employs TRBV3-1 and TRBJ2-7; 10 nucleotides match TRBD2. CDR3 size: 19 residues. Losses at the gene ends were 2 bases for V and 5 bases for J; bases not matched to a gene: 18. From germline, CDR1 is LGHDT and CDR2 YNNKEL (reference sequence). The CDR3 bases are TGTGCCAGCAGCCAATTTCTAGGGCAAGCGGGAGGGCCTCGCCACGAGCAGTACTTC. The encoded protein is CASSQFLGQAGGPRHEQYF.

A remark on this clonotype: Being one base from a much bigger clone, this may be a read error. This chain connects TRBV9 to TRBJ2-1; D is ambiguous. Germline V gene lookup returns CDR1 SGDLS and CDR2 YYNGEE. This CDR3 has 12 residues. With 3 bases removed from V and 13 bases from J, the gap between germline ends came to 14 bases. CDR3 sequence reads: CASSANQDPQFF. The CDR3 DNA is TGTGCCAGCAGCGCAAACCAGGACCCTCAGTTCTTC.

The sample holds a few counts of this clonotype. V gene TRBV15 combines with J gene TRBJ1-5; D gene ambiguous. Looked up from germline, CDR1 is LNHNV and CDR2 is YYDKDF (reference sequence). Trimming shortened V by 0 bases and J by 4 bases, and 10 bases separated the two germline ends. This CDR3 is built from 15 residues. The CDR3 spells CATSRDSMGNQPQHF. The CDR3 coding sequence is TGTGCCACCAGCAGAGATAGTATGGGGAATCAGCCCCAGCATTTT.

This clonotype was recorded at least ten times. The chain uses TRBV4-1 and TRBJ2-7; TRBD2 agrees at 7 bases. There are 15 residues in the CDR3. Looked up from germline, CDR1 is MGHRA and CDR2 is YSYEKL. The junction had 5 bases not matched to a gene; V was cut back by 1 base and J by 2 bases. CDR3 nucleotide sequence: TGCGCCAGCAGCCAAGGGCTAGCGGAGACCTACGAGCAGTACTTC. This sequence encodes CASSQGLAETYEQYF.

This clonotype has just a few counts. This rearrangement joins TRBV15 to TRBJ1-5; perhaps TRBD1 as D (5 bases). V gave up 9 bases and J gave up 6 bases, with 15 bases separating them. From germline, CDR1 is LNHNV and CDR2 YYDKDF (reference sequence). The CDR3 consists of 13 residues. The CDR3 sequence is CATEKGSGQPQHF. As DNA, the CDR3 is TGTGCCACAGAAAAGGGGTCCGGTCAGCCCCAGCATTTT.

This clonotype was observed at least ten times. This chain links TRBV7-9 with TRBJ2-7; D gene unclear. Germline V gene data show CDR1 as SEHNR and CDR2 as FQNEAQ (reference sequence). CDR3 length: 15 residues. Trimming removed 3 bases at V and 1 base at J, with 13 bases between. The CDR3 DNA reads TGTGCCAGCAGCTTGCTACTCGGCGGATCCTACGAGCAGTACTTC. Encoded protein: CASSLLLGGSYEQYF.